What follows are 26 T cell receptor beta chains derived from one specimen sequenced in a study of cytomegalovirus exposure and HLA in healthy donors. 13 Jbeta primers and 60 Vbeta primers were used for the PCR. Clones were sequenced by immunoSEQ multiplex PCR, and TCRdb holds only the in-frame ones, with some missing. In the table there are about 180,000 clones, around four fifths of which are singletons. Specimen: PBMCs. All receptors come from a woman aged 25 to 39 in good health and CMV-seronegative.

The chain is built from TRBV9 and TRBJ1-2; TRBD1 aligns across 11 bases. CDR3 length equals 15 residues. Germline V gene sequence: CDR1 SGDLS, CDR2 YYNGEE. With V trimmed by 5 bases and J by 3 bases, 6 bases remained unmatched. The CDR3 sequence: CASSNGQGADYGYTF. The CDR3 coding sequence is TGTGCCAGCAGTAACGGACAGGGGGCGGACTATGGCTACACCTTC.

The chain carries TRBV7-2 and TRBJ2-5; 11 nucleotides agree with TRBD2. There are 17 residues in the CDR3. The germline V gene encodes CDR1 SGHTA and CDR2 FQGNSA. V lost 5 bases and J lost 0; bases outside the gene matches: 8. The CDR3 nucleotides are TGTGCCAGCAGCATGGGCCTTAGCGGGGGGGACCAAGAGACCCAGTACTTC. Protein: CASSMGLSGGDQETQYF.

The chain uses TRBV7-3 and TRBJ2-3; TRBD1 matches 8 bases. The V gene's germline CDR1 is SGHTA and CDR2 FQGTGA. V lost 4 bases, J lost 0 bases, and 6 bases stayed unmatched. The CDR3 has 16 residues. This chain's CDR3 is CASSSGQVPSTDTQYF. DNA of the CDR3: TGTGCCAGCAGCTCGGGACAGGTCCCTAGCACAGATACGCAGTATTTT.

A single count supports this clone. The chain employs TRBV29-1 and TRBJ2-3, with 12 bases identical to TRBD1. The CDR3 is made up of 16 amino acids. Germline V gives CDR1 SQVTM, CDR2 ANQGSEA. V dropped 4 bases and J dropped 2; count of bases not matched to a gene: 7. CDR3 DNA sequence: TGCAGCGTTGGGGGGACAGGGGGCATATCCACAGATACGCAGTATTTT. It is translated as CSVGGTGGISTDTQYF.

This clone was counted only a few times. This sequence joins TRBV27 and TRBJ1-5; no firm D call. Germline CDR1 and CDR2: MNHEY and SMNVEV (reference sequence). Trimming left V 2 bases short and J 2 bases short, with 16 bases between. This CDR3 comprises 17 residues. The CDR3 DNA follows: TGTGCCAGCAGTTTAGGGTCCTCGCCCAGCGGCAATCAGCCCCAGCATTTT. Amino acids: CASSLGSSPSGNQPQHF.

This clone was recorded only once. The chain recombines TRBV2 with TRBJ2-7; 9 positions match TRBD2. From germline, CDR1 is SNHLY and CDR2 FYNNEI. The CDR3 has 15 residues. V lost 6 bases, J lost 7 bases, and 13 bases stayed unmatched. Written as DNA, the CDR3 is TGTGCCAGCAGCCCGGGTGGCGGGGGGGCTGGAGAGCAGTACTTC. Its translation is CASSPGGGGAGEQYF.

The rearrangement uses TRBV9 and TRBJ1-1; a weak D match, TRBD1 (5 bases). CDR3 length: 12 amino acids. Between the trimmed V and J ends, which lost 5 bases and 5 bases, there was a span of 10 bases. CDR1 is SGDLS and CDR2 is YYNGEE in the germline V gene. The CDR3: CASSSGGTEAFF. The CDR3 nucleotides read TGTGCCAGCAGTTCGGGGGGGACTGAAGCTTTCTTT.

V and J are TRBV29-1 and TRBJ1-1; D unclear. This CDR3 comprises 12 residues. Trimming removed 4 bases at V and 5 bases at J, with 11 bases between. The germline gives CDR1 SQVTM, CDR2 ANQGSEA. CDR3 nucleotides: TGCAGCGTTGGGAAGGGAGGGACTGAAGCTTTCTTT. This translates into CSVGKGGTEAFF.

The J gene is TRBJ2-2, the V gene TRBV19, with 8 bases fitting TRBD2. V lost 3 bases and J lost 0; bases outside the gene matches: 3. This CDR3 has 16 amino acids. Germline values: CDR1 LNHDA, CDR2 SQIVND (reference sequence). The CDR3 DNA sequence: TGTGCCAGTAGTATTCACGGGGGGGCGAACACCGGGGAGCTGTTTTTT. Translated: CASSIHGGANTGELFF.

The rearrangement uses TRBV6-5 and TRBJ2-1, with D possibly being TRBD1 (5 bases). CDR3 length: 16 residues. CDR1 is MNHEY, CDR2 SVGAGI, per germline. V lost 4 bases to trimming and J lost 2 bases, with 15 bases between them. CDR3 in amino acids: CASSSPRQGPYNEQFF. The DNA for the CDR3 is TGTGCCAGCAGTTCCCCGCGCCAGGGTCCCTACAATGAGCAGTTCTTC.

In this sample, this clone turned up a few times. J is TRBJ2-7 and V is TRBV7-2, with 9 bases lining up with TRBD1. CDR1 and CDR2 (germline): SGHTA, FQGNSA. The CDR3 totals 14 residues. V shed 5 bases and J 7 bases; nucleotides not matched to a gene: 9. CDR3 region: CASSEQGATGEQYF. CDR3 bases: TGTGCCAGCAGCGAACAGGGGGCGACAGGGGAGCAGTACTTC.

The rearrangement uses TRBV6-5 and TRBJ1-1, with TRBD1 as a possible D gene (5 bases). The V gene lost 2 bases and the J gene lost 2 bases, with 12 bases spanning the gap. The CDR3 totals 15 residues. The germline V gene has CDR1 MNHEY and CDR2 SVGAGI. CDR3 sequence reads: CASSYRGGANTEAFF. The CDR3 nucleotides are TGTGCCAGCAGTTACCGCGGAGGGGCCAACACTGAAGCTTTCTTT.

This chain joins TRBV5-6 and TRBJ2-1, with D perhaps TRBD1 (5 bases). Germline CDR1 reads SGHDT; CDR2 reads YYEEEE. The CDR3 totals 16 residues. Trimming took off 0 bases at V and 3 bases at J, with 13 bases between the two ends. The CDR3 spells CASSLEGHGGYNEQFF. In nucleotides, the CDR3 is TGTGCCAGCAGCTTGGAGGGGCATGGCGGCTACAATGAGCAGTTCTTC.

The V call is TRBV2, the J call TRBJ2-2; D might be TRBD1 (6 bases). The CDR3 spans 12 residues. Trimming took off 11 bases at V and 2 bases at J, with 9 bases between the two ends. Germline V gene data show CDR1 as SNHLY and CDR2 as FYNNEI. The CDR3 loop reads CARTENTGELFF. The CDR3 DNA follows: TGTGCCCGGACAGAAAACACCGGGGAGCTGTTTTTT.

A single count supports this clone. This chain joins TRBV29-1 and TRBJ1-1; no clear D gene. The CDR3 contains 12 residues. The V and J ends lost 4 bases and 5 bases respectively, with 11 bases between them. Germline V gives CDR1 SQVTM, CDR2 ANQGSEA. The CDR3 reads CSVARPGTEAFF. DNA of the CDR3: TGCAGCGTTGCGAGACCGGGGACTGAAGCTTTCTTT.

The chain links TRBV6-6 to TRBJ2-5, with 7 bases fitting TRBD2. The V gene end was trimmed by 2 bases and the J gene end by 5 bases; junction bases not matched to a gene: 11. CDR3 length: 16 amino acids. The germline CDR1 and CDR2 sequences are MNHNY and SVGAGI (reference sequence). CDR3 coding DNA: TGTGCCAGCAGTTACCCGCGGGGAGGGGCGAAGGAGACCCAGTACTTC. It is translated as CASSYPRGGAKETQYF.

The V and J genes are TRBV29-1 and TRBJ1-1; D possibly corresponds to TRBD1 (6 bases). CDR1 SQVTM and CDR2 ANQGSEA come from the germline V gene. Trimming took off 5 bases at V and 0 bases at J, with 13 bases between the two ends. The CDR3 length is 14 residues. Here the CDR3 reads CSVWTDTMNTEAFF. CDR3 DNA: TGCAGCGTTTGGACAGACACAATGAACACTGAAGCTTTCTTT.

This chain uses TRBV6-1 with TRBJ1-2; TRBD1 matches 10 bases. Germline CDR1 and CDR2: MNHNS and SASEGT. V was clipped by 4 bases and J by 1 base; unmatched bases: 9. The CDR3 has 17 residues. This chain's CDR3 is CASSVRTGGQLNYGYTF. The CDR3 DNA sequence: TGTGCCAGCAGTGTTCGGACAGGGGGTCAACTTAACTATGGCTACACCTTC.

This chain connects TRBV6-4 to TRBJ1-2; D is perhaps TRBD1 (5 bases). Germline CDR1 MRHNA, CDR2 SNTAGT. CDR3 length: 14 residues. V lost 1 base and J 5 bases, leaving 11 bases between the germline ends. The DNA for the CDR3 is TGTGCCAGCAGTGACTGGGGGGGATCGTATGGCTACACCTTC. It yields the protein CASSDWGGSYGYTF.

J is TRBJ1-2 and V is TRBV4-2, with D perhaps TRBD1 (6 bases). In germline, CDR1 is LGHNA, CDR2 YNFKEQ. V dropped 0 bases and J dropped 8 bases, with 25 bases sitting between them. The CDR3 is 18 amino acids. CDR3 protein: CASSQDVLVGQRGMGYTF. The CDR3 bases are TGTGCCAGCAGCCAAGATGTACTCGTAGGACAGCGTGGTATGGGCTACACCTTC.

This sequence joins TRBV9 and TRBJ1-1; D remains ambiguous. V was shortened by 3 bases and J by 1 base, with 7 bases between the two germline ends. Germline CDR1 SGDLS, CDR2 YYNGEE. The CDR3 has 13 amino acids. The CDR3 is CASSETPNTEAFF. The CDR3 DNA sequence: TGTGCCAGCAGCGAGACACCGAACACTGAAGCTTTCTTT. The variable domain in full, completed from reference TRBV9 and TRBJ1-1, reads DSGVTQTPKHLITATGQRVTLRCSPRSGDLSVYWYQQSLDQGLQFLIQYYNGEERAKGNILERFSAQQFPDLHSELNLSSLELGDSALYFCASSETPNTEAFFGQGTRLTVV.

The chain has TRBV4-3 and TRBJ2-7; no definite D call. Germline values: CDR1 LGHNA, CDR2 YSLEER. This CDR3 comprises 16 residues. Trimming stripped 2 bases from V and 0 bases from J, with 14 bases between. The CDR3 DNA is TGCGCCAGCAGCCAACAAATGTCGGGTCTCTCCTACGAGCAGTACTTC. The encoded protein is CASSQQMSGLSYEQYF.

This clone was detected only a few times. The chain joins TRBV5-1 to TRBJ2-5, with 8 bases matching TRBD2. Germline V lookup: CDR1 SGHRS, CDR2 YFSETQ. This CDR3 has 15 amino acids. Trimming cost V 1 base and J 5 bases; bases outside gene matches: 7. CDR3 nucleotides: TGCGCCAGCAGCTTGCAGCGGGGGCCGGGGGAGACCCAGTACTTC. Translation gives CASSLQRGPGETQYF.

The DNA for the CDR3 is TGTGCTAGTCTTAAACAGGGGGATCGGGGCTACACCTTC. As protein: CASLKQGDRGYTF. The chain is built from TRBV12-5 and TRBJ1-2; 8 bases match TRBD1. This CDR3 spans 13 amino acids. The V gene end was trimmed by 8 bases and the J gene end by 8 bases; junction bases not matched to a gene: 10. Germline CDR1 LGHNT, CDR2 FRNRAP.

V and J are TRBV18 and TRBJ1-1; TRBD1 matches at 8 bases. Trimming took 3 bases from V and 5 from J; bases not matched to a gene: 14. The CDR3 consists of 17 residues. Germline values: CDR1 KGHSH, CDR2 LQKENI. CDR3 protein: CASSPLRGQGARTEAFF. In nucleotides, the CDR3 is TGTGCCAGCTCACCCTTACGAGGGCAGGGGGCGAGGACTGAAGCTTTCTTT.

This chain links TRBV27 with TRBJ1-4, with D perhaps TRBD1 (6 bases). The CDR3 spans 13 residues. V lost 3 bases and J lost 7, with 9 bases in between. Per the germline V gene, CDR1 is MNHEY and CDR2 is SMNVEV (reference sequence). The CDR3 region is CASSFRGAEKLFF. CDR3 nucleotide sequence: TGTGCCAGCAGTTTCCGGGGGGCTGAAAAACTGTTTTTT.